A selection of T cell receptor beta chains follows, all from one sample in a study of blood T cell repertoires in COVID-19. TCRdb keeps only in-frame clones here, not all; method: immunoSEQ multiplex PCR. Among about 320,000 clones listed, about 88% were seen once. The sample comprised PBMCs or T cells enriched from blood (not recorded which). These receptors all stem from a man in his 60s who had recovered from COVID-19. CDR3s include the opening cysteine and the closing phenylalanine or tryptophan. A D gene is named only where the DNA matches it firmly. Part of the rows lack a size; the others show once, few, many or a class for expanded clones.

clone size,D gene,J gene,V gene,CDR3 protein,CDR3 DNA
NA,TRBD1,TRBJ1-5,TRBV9,CASSVGSTGNQPQHF,TGTGCCAGCAGCGTCGGTTCGACAGGGAATCAGCCCCAGCATTTT
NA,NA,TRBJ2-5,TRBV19,CASSSSGHYQETQYF,TGTGCCAGTAGTAGTTCGGGACATTACCAAGAGACCCAGTACTTC
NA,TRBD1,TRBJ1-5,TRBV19,CASSSQDRVNQPQHF,TGTGCCAGTAGCTCCCAAGACAGGGTCAATCAGCCCCAGCATTTT
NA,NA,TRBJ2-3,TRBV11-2,CASSLRGNTQYF,TGTGCCAGCAGCTTAAGGGGAAATACGCAGTATTTT
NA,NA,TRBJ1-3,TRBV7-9,CASSSAPGTIYF,TGTGCCAGCAGCTCGGCACCAGGCACCATATATTTT
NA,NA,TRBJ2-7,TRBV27,CASSSPGRGPTYEQYF,TGTGCCAGCAGTTCACCTGGTAGGGGCCCTACCTACGAGCAGTACTTC
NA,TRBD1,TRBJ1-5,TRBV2,CASSQQGEGQPQHF,TGTGCCAGCAGTCAACAGGGGGAGGGTCAGCCCCAGCATTTT
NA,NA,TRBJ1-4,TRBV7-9,CASSLPRGGEKLFF,TGTGCCAGCAGCTTACCCCGCGGTGGTGAAAAACTGTTTTTT
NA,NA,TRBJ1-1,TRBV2,CASSETAGKRSEAFF,TGTGCCAGCAGTGAAACTGCAGGGAAGAGATCTGAAGCTTTCTTT
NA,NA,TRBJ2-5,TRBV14,CASSGIDRGETQYF,TGTGCCAGCAGCGGTATCGACCGGGGGGAGACCCAGTACTTC
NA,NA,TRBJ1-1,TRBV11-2,CASSFLAGVDTEAFF,TGTGCCAGCAGCTTTTTAGCCGGGGTGGACACTGAAGCTTTCTTT
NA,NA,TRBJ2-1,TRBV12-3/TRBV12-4,CASRPLDNEQFF,TGTGCCAGCAGACCACTAGACAATGAGCAGTTCTTC
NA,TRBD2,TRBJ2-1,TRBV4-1,CASSQAGGNEQFF,TGCGCCAGCAGCCAGGCGGGGGGAAATGAGCAGTTCTTC
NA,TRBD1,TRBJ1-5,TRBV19,CASSRDRGDQPQHF,TGTGCCAGTAGTCGGGACAGGGGGGATCAGCCCCAGCATTTT
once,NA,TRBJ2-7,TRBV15,CATSTQQGFVYEQYF,TGTGCCACCAGCACCCAACAGGGATTTGTCTACGAGCAGTACTTC
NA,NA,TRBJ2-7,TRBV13,CASSSQDSTLYEQYF,TGTGCCAGCAGCTCTCAGGACAGTACACTCTACGAGCAGTACTTC
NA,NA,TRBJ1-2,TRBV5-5,CASSTTDYGYTF,TGTGCCAGCAGCACGACAGACTATGGCTACACCTTC
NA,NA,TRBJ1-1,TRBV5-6,CASTCEAFF,TGTGCCAGCACCTGTGAAGCTTTCTTT
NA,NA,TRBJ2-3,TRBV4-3,CASSQDLLATDTQYF,TGCGCCAGCAGCCAAGATCTACTAGCAACAGATACGCAGTATTTT
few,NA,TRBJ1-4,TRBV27,CASSLGRGSEKLFF,TGTGCCAGCAGTTTAGGCCGAGGGAGTGAAAAACTGTTTTTT
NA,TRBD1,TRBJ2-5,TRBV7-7,CASSLGDRVGETQYF,TGTGCTAGCAGCTTAGGGGACAGGGTCGGGGAGACCCAGTACTTC
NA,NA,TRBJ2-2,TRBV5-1,CASSSYGPSDGDTGELFF,TGCGCCAGCAGCAGCTACGGCCCATCCGACGGGGACACCGGGGAGCTGTTTTTT
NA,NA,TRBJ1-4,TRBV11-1,CASTSHDRNEKLFF,TGTGCCAGCACCTCCCACGACAGGAATGAAAAACTGTTTTTT
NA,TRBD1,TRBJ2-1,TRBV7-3,CASSPDRNYNEQFF,TGTGCCAGCAGTCCGGACAGGAACTACAATGAGCAGTTCTTC
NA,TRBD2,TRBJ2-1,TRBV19,CASSNLAGGPHEQFF,TGTGCCAGTAGTAACCTAGCGGGAGGCCCACATGAGCAGTTCTTC
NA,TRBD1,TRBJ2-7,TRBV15,CATSRPGQGRVEQYF,TGTGCCACCAGCAGACCGGGACAGGGACGTGTCGAGCAGTACTTC
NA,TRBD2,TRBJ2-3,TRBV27,CASGTRVTQYF,TGTGCCAGCGGGACTAGAGTTACGCAGTATTTT
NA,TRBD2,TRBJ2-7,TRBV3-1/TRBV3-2,CASSQGGLAGGQDEQYF,TGTGCCAGCAGCCAAGGTGGACTAGCGGGAGGCCAGGACGAGCAGTACTTC
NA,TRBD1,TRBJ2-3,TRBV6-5,CASSLDRGLADTQYF,TGTGCCAGCAGTCTGGACAGGGGGCTCGCAGATACGCAGTATTTT
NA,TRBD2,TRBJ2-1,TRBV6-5,CASTEGGRYDEQFF,TGTGCCTCGACTGAGGGCGGGAGGTACGATGAGCAGTTCTTC
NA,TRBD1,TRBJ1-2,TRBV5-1,CASSPTGGTNYGYTF,TGCGCCAGCAGCCCTACAGGGGGGACTAACTATGGCTACACCTTC
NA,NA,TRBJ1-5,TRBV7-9,CASRGREGQPQHF,TGTGCCAGCCGGGGGAGGGAAGGACAGCCCCAGCATTTT
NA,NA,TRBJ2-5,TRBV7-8,CASSPPRFGETQYF,TGTGCCAGCAGCCCCCCGAGGTTCGGAGAGACCCAGTACTTC
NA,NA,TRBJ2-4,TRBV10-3,CAISERLGENIQYF,TGTGCCATCAGTGAACGGCTAGGGGAAAACATTCAGTACTTC
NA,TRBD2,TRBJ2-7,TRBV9,CASSLAGDYEQYF,TGTGCCAGCAGTTTAGCGGGGGACTACGAGCAGTACTTC
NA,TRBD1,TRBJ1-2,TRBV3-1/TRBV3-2,CASSQGTGSVGYTF,TGTGCCAGCAGCCAGGGGACAGGGTCAGTAGGCTACACCTTC
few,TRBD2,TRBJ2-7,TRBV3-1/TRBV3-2,CASSQEVSLAGVSHF,TGTGCCAGCAGCCAAGAAGTCTCCCTAGCGGGAGTTTCTCACTTC
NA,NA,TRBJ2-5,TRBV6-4,CASIRGCGQAEETQYF,TGTGCCAGCATACGGGGTTGCGGGCAGGCCGAAGAGACCCAGTACTTC
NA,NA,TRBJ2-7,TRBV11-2,CASSLKQGRYEQYF,TGTGCCAGCAGCTTAAAACAGGGGAGGTACGAGCAGTACTTC
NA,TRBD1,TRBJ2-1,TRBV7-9,CASSEDREFENEQFF,TGTGCCAGCAGCGAAGACAGGGAGTTTGAAAATGAGCAGTTCTTC
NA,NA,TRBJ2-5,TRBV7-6,CASSSPASMGPQETQYF,TGTGCCAGCAGCTCCCCGGCTAGTATGGGGCCCCAAGAGACCCAGTACTTC
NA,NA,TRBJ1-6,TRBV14,CASSPFNNSPLHF,TGTGCCAGCAGCCCCTTTAATAATTCACCCCTCCACTTT
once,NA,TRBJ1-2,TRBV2,CASSERQARYTF,TGTGCCAGCAGTGAACGACAGGCCCGATACACCTTC
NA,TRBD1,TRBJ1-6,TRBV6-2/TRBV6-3,CASSPRDRNSPLHF,TGTGCCAGCAGTCCCCGGGACAGAAATTCACCCCTCCACTTT
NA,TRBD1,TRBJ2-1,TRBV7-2,CASSLGQASYNEQFF,TGTGCCAGCAGCCTGGGACAGGCCTCCTACAATGAGCAGTTCTTC
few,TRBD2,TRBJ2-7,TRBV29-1,CSVEFRLAGNEQYF,TGCAGCGTTGAGTTTAGGCTAGCGGGAAACGAGCAGTACTTC
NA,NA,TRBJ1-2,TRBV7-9,CASSLVQGPGTYTF,TGTGCCAGCAGCTTAGTTCAGGGGCCGGGGACCTACACCTTC
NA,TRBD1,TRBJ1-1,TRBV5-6,CASSRQGRAFF,TGTGCCAGCAGCAGACAGGGGAGAGCTTTCTTT
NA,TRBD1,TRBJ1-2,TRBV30,CAWTGTGWIYGYTF,TGTGCCTGGACTGGGACAGGATGGATCTATGGCTACACCTTC